The 27 T cell receptor beta chains reported below all come from one sample, sequenced in a study of cytomegalovirus exposure and HLA in healthy donors. PCR used 60 Vbeta primers and 13 Jbeta primers. TCRdb keeps only in-frame clones here, not all; method: immunoSEQ multiplex PCR. Of 180,000 or so clones in the sample, 65% to 85% were seen once. The sample consisted of PBMCs. The receptors stem from a boy younger than 10 in good health and CMV-seronegative.

The gene calls are TRBV27 and TRBJ2-1, with TRBD2 identical over 8 bases. The V gene's germline CDR1 is MNHEY and CDR2 SMNVEV (reference sequence). CDR3 length: 15 residues. With V trimmed by 3 bases and J by 6 bases, 7 bases remained unmatched. The CDR3 coding sequence is TGTGCCAGCAGTTTTCGGGGGGGCTTCATCAATGAGCAGTTCTTC. Translating gives CASSFRGGFINEQFF.

This clone was observed once. The V call is TRBV20-1, the J call TRBJ1-1; no firm D call. The CDR3 contains 11 residues. Germline lookup yields CDR1 DFQATT and CDR2 SNEGSKA (reference sequence). V was clipped by 6 bases and J by 2 bases, with 7 bases between them. This CDR3 reads CSALRNTEAFF. Here the CDR3 DNA reads TGCAGTGCATTGCGCAACACTGAAGCTTTCTTT.

As DNA, the CDR3 is TGTGCCAGCAGCTCGACAGGTTTCAGCTCTGGGGCCAACGTCCTGACTTTC. It translates to CASSSTGFSSGANVLTF. The gene calls are TRBV7-2 and TRBJ2-6, with TRBD1 as a possible D gene (6 bases). This CDR3 is 17 amino acids long. Germline assignment: CDR1 SGHTA and CDR2 FQGNSA. The V end lost 4 bases, the J end lost 0 bases, and 13 bases lay between the germline ends.

The chain carries TRBV7-3 and TRBJ2-6; D uncertain. The CDR3 runs 14 residues. Trimming took 11 bases from V and 4 from J, leaving 15 bases between them. CDR1 and CDR2 (germline): SGHTA, FQGTGA. The DNA for the CDR3 is TGTGCCCGCCAACCCTGGAGCGGGGCCAACGTCCTGACTTTC. This codes for CARQPWSGANVLTF.

The genes are TRBV2 and TRBJ1-1, with 8 bases fitting TRBD1. The CDR3 has 14 amino acids. Losses at the gene ends were 8 bases for V and 1 base for J; bases not matched to a gene: 6. The V gene's germline CDR1 is SNHLY and CDR2 FYNNEI. CDR3 DNA: TGTGCCAGCCTTAGGACAGGGCCGAACACTGAAGCTTTCTTT. Amino acids: CASLRTGPNTEAFF.

This sequence joins TRBV18 and TRBJ1-5, with a weak D call TRBD1 (5 bases). The CDR3 covers 16 residues. Germline loops: CDR1 KGHSH, CDR2 LQKENI. V was cut by 2 bases and J by 6 bases, with 17 bases left in between. This CDR3 is CASSPWEQVGSQPQHF. The CDR3 DNA reads as TGTGCCAGCTCACCATGGGAACAGGTCGGGAGTCAGCCCCAGCATTTT.

This clone was seen once. The rearrangement uses TRBV7-6 and TRBJ2-3; the match to TRBD1 covers 11 bases. With 1 base clipped from V and 5 bases from J, the junction kept 2 bases outside the gene matches. Germline CDR1 SGHVS, CDR2 FNYEAQ. The CDR3 is 15 amino acids. CDR3 in amino acids: CASSLGTGGGDTQYF. CDR3 DNA sequence: TGTGCCAGCAGCTTAGGGACAGGGGGCGGAGATACGCAGTATTTT.

The chain has TRBV5-6 and TRBJ2-3; 8 nucleotides align to TRBD2. CDR3 length: 15 amino acids. V shed 4 bases, J shed 2 bases, and the junction held 6 bases outside the gene matches. Germline CDR1 is SGHDT and CDR2 is YYEEEE. The CDR3: CASSEERGSTDTQYF. The CDR3 coding sequence is TGTGCCAGCAGCGAGGAGCGGGGGTCCACAGATACGCAGTATTTT.

V is TRBV5-4 and J is TRBJ1-1, with 12 bases that match TRBD1. Germline V gene data show CDR1 as SGHNT and CDR2 as YYREEE (reference sequence). The CDR3 totals 15 residues. Losses at the gene ends were 4 bases for V and 7 bases for J; bases not matched to a gene: 8. The DNA of the CDR3 is TGTGCCAGCAGCCCGGCGGGACAGGGGGCTGGTGAAGCTTTCTTT. As protein: CASSPAGQGAGEAFF.

Concerning this clone itself: Other nucleotide sequences in the sample specify the same CDR3. The V gene is TRBV5-1, the J gene TRBJ1-2; 8 nucleotides align to TRBD1. This CDR3 spans 14 amino acids. After removal of 1 base from V and 4 bases from J, the junction contained 3 bases not matched to a gene. Germline CDR1 reads SGHRS; CDR2 reads YFSETQ. CDR3 residues: CASSLQGQGYGYTF. CDR3 nucleotide sequence: TGCGCCAGCAGCTTGCAAGGACAGGGCTATGGCTACACCTTC.

The rearrangement uses TRBV4-3 and TRBJ2-7; TRBD2 aligns across 7 bases. Trimming removed 4 bases from V and 1 base from J; junction bases left unmatched: 4. Looked up from germline, CDR1 is LGHNA and CDR2 is YSLEER. The CDR3 spans 14 residues. The CDR3 is CASSLTGGSYEQYF. As DNA, the CDR3 is TGCGCCAGCAGCCTAACGGGGGGATCCTACGAGCAGTACTTC.

The CDR3 here is CAWSVQGETQYF. In DNA form, the CDR3 reads TGTGCCTGGAGTGTACAGGGAGAGACCCAGTACTTC. This rearrangement joins TRBV30 to TRBJ2-5; TRBD1 is a possible D gene (6 bases). Trimming removed 0 bases at V and 4 bases at J, with 6 bases between. CDR1 and CDR2 (germline): GTSNPN, SVGIG (reference sequence). CDR3 length: 12 amino acids.

The V gene is TRBV21-1, the J gene TRBJ1-5. TRBV21-1 constitutes a pseudogene. CDR3 length equals 14 residues. In nucleotides, the CDR3 is TGTGCCAGCAGCATCGGGGTGGGCAATCAGCCCCAGCATTTT. Encoded protein: CASSIGVGNQPQHF.

The chain links TRBV18 to TRBJ2-1; 7 bases line up with TRBD2. The length of the CDR3 is 17 residues. With V trimmed by 3 bases and J by 5 bases, 13 bases remained unmatched. The germline gives CDR1 KGHSH, CDR2 LQKENI. The CDR3 DNA follows: TGTGCCAGCTCACCCCCCGGGACTACCGGACCAAACAATGAGCAGTTCTTC. This translates into CASSPPGTTGPNNEQFF.

This rearrangement joins TRBV4-3 to TRBJ2-7; 8 positions match TRBD1. V gave up 1 base and J gave up 1 base; unmatched junction bases: 15. Germline loops: CDR1 LGHNA, CDR2 YSLEER. This CDR3 comprises 19 residues. The CDR3 spells CASSQGYPLTGVWSYEQYF. CDR3 DNA: TGCGCCAGCAGCCAAGGGTACCCTTTGACAGGGGTTTGGTCCTACGAGCAGTACTTC.

This clone has only one observation. The chain has TRBV27 and TRBJ1-1, with 9 bases lining up with TRBD1. This CDR3 is built from 15 residues. V was pared by 0 bases and J by 5 bases, with 4 bases of the junction left unmatched. The V gene's germline CDR1 is MNHEY and CDR2 SMNVEV (reference sequence). The CDR3 nucleotides read TGTGCCAGCAGTTTATCAACAGGGGGCGAAACTGAAGCTTTCTTT. Protein sequence: CASSLSTGGETEAFF.

The CDR3 coding sequence is TGCAGCGTTGGGCCCCGTCTCACAGATACGCAGTATTTT. Protein sequence: CSVGPRLTDTQYF. V usage is TRBV29-1 and J usage is TRBJ2-3, with no clear D. V was shortened by 4 bases and J by 2 bases, with 10 bases between the two germline ends. This CDR3 is built from 13 residues. CDR1 and CDR2 (germline): SQVTM, ANQGSEA.

This clone is a singleton in its sample. This chain uses TRBV20-1 with TRBJ2-7, with TRBD2 as a possible D gene (6 bases). Germline CDR1 DFQATT, CDR2 SNEGSKA (reference sequence). The CDR3 consists of 11 residues. The germline V and J ends were trimmed by 6 bases and 7 bases, with 13 bases remaining between them. The CDR3: CSARGAGEQYF. In DNA, the CDR3 is TGCAGTGCACGTGGGGCGGGGGAGCAGTACTTC.

The chain links TRBV27 to TRBJ1-1; the match to TRBD1 covers 9 bases. The CDR3 spans 16 residues. From germline, CDR1 is MNHEY and CDR2 SMNVEV (reference sequence). V shed 1 base, J shed 4 bases, and the junction held 7 bases outside the gene matches. CDR3 nucleotide sequence: TGTGCCAGCAGTTTATACGGGACAGGGATGAGCACTGAAGCTTTCTTT. Encoded protein: CASSLYGTGMSTEAFF.

J is TRBJ2-5 and V is TRBV29-1; the match to TRBD1 covers 9 bases. The ends lost 6 bases at V and 2 bases at J; junction bases unmatched: 10. Looked up from germline, CDR1 is SQVTM and CDR2 is ANQGSEA. The CDR3 has 15 amino acids. The CDR3 here is CSVTGGTGSQETQYF. The CDR3 DNA reads TGCAGCGTCACTGGCGGGACAGGGTCACAAGAGACCCAGTACTTC. The whole variable domain, remainder taken from reference TRBV29-1 and TRBJ2-5, is SAVISQKPSRDICQRGTSLTIQCQVDSQVTMMFWYRQQPGQSLTLIATANQGSEATYESGFVIDKFPISRPNLTFSTLTVSNMSPEDSSIYLCSVTGGTGSQETQYFGPGTRLLVL.

Here the CDR3 reads CASSQATQGARNSPLHF. Written as DNA, the CDR3 is TGCGCCAGCAGCCAGGCGACCCAGGGGGCGAGGAATTCACCCCTCCACTTT. The chain carries TRBV4-3 and TRBJ1-6; 8 positions match TRBD1. The germline gives CDR1 LGHNA, CDR2 YSLEER. This CDR3 comprises 17 residues. V lost 3 bases and J lost 7; bases outside the gene matches: 11.

V usage is TRBV19 and J usage is TRBJ1-2, with a weak D call TRBD1 (5 bases). Looked up from germline, CDR1 is LNHDA and CDR2 is SQIVND (reference sequence). V was cut by 2 bases and J by 7 bases, with 14 bases left in between. CDR3 size: 14 residues. This CDR3 reads CASSISRQRGGYTF. The CDR3 DNA reads TGTGCCAGTAGTATATCAAGACAGCGGGGTGGCTACACCTTC.

The chain combines TRBV12-5 with TRBJ1-1; 8 positions agree with TRBD1. Germline assignment: CDR1 LGHNT and CDR2 FRNRAP. This CDR3 has 16 amino acids. With 2 bases clipped from V and 6 bases from J, the junction kept 11 bases outside the gene matches. The CDR3 protein is CASGLPPPDREAEAFF. As DNA, the CDR3 is TGTGCTAGTGGTTTGCCACCCCCGGACAGGGAAGCTGAAGCTTTCTTT.

The V call is TRBV10-3, the J call TRBJ2-5, with TRBD2 identical over 7 bases. The V and J ends lost 3 bases and 1 base, in that order; junction bases with no gene match: 8. The CDR3 contains 16 residues. Germline V gene lookup returns CDR1 ENHRY and CDR2 SYGVKD. CDR3 residues: CAISDLRGLRQETQYF. Written as DNA, the CDR3 is TGTGCCATCAGTGATCTGCGGGGGTTACGCCAAGAGACCCAGTACTTC.

The rearrangement joins TRBV7-2 to TRBJ2-4; D is perhaps TRBD1 (5 bases). Between the trimmed V and J ends, which lost 3 bases and 2 bases, there was a span of 8 bases. The CDR3 is 14 amino acids. Per germline, CDR1 SGHTA and CDR2 FQGNSA. As DNA, the CDR3 is TGTGCCAGCAGCTTGACAGCTTCCAAAAACATTCAGTACTTC. Translating gives CASSLTASKNIQYF. Complete variable domain (other parts from reference TRBV7-2 and TRBJ2-4): GAGVSQSPSNKVTEKGKDVELRCDPISGHTALYWYRQSLGQGLEFLIYFQGNSAPDKSGLPSDRFSAERTGGSVSTLTIQRTQQEDSAVYLCASSLTASKNIQYFGAGTRLSVL.

The V gene is TRBV5-1, the J gene TRBJ2-5; no definite D call. V was pared by 2 bases and J by 0 bases, with 8 bases between. Germline assignment: CDR1 SGHRS and CDR2 YFSETQ. The CDR3 runs to 14 residues. The CDR3 reads CASSFGRNQETQYF. DNA of the CDR3: TGCGCCAGCAGCTTTGGTAGAAACCAAGAGACCCAGTACTTC. The variable domain in full, completed from reference TRBV5-1 and TRBJ2-5, reads KAGVTQTPRYLIKTRGQQVTLSCSPISGHRSVSWYQQTPGQGLQFLFEYFSETQRNKGNFPGRFSGRQFSNSRSEMNVSTLELGDSALYLCASSFGRNQETQYFGPGTRLLVL.

In its sample, this clone was seen once. The rearrangement links TRBV11-3 to TRBJ1-4, with 7 bases that match TRBD1. V trimming: 0 bases; J trimming: 5 bases; junction bases outside the gene matches: 12. Germline V lookup: CDR1 SGHNT, CDR2 YENEEA. The CDR3 extends over 18 amino acids. Here the CDR3 reads CASSLEGCHRGPNEKLFF. CDR3 DNA sequence: TGTGCCAGCAGCTTAGAAGGGTGTCACAGGGGACCCAATGAAAAACTGTTTTTT.